The 9 T cell receptor beta chains given below trace back to one sample, sequenced in a study of blood T cell repertoires in COVID-19. Libraries were prepared by immunoSEQ multiplex PCR; TCRdb keeps only in-frame clonotypes and omits some of them. The sample consists of some 400,000 clones, 70% to 90% of them appearing once. Source material: PBMCs or T cells enriched from blood (not recorded which). The source is a young man who had recovered from COVID-19.

The chain employs TRBV4-1 and TRBJ1-1; 7 nucleotides match TRBD1. This CDR3 has 16 residues. Unmatched junction bases numbered 12, after V lost 4 bases and J lost 4 bases. Germline CDR1 MGHRA, CDR2 YSYEKL. The CDR3 region is CASSPIHQGEITEAFF. The CDR3 DNA follows: TGCGCCAGCAGCCCTATCCATCAGGGGGAAATCACTGAAGCTTTCTTT.

This chain connects TRBV7-9 to TRBJ2-7, with D maybe TRBD1 (6 bases). V lost 5 bases and J 5 bases, leaving 19 bases between the germline ends. CDR3 length equals 15 residues. Per the germline V gene, CDR1 is SEHNR and CDR2 is FQNEAQ (reference sequence). The CDR3 nucleotides are TGTGCCAGCAGCCGCAACAGGGCCCAAAAAAACGAGCAGTACTTC. It yields the protein CASSRNRAQKNEQYF.

V usage is TRBV19 and J usage is TRBJ2-3; tentatively, D is TRBD1 (5 bases). This CDR3 is 13 amino acids long. V shed 7 bases and J shed 8 bases, with 16 bases lying between them. The germline V gene encodes CDR1 LNHDA and CDR2 SQIVND (reference sequence). The CDR3 protein is CASTLGQGGTQYF. The CDR3 DNA is TGTGCCAGTACCCTAGGGCAGGGCGGTACGCAGTATTTT.

In nucleotides, the CDR3 is TGTGCCAGTAGTTCCCTAGCTAAGGAGACCCAGTACTTC. Amino acids: CASSSLAKETQYF. The chain employs TRBV19 and TRBJ2-5, with D possibly matching TRBD2 (5 bases). CDR3 size: 13 residues. Germline V gene data show CDR1 as LNHDA and CDR2 as SQIVND (reference sequence). V lost 5 bases, J lost 5 bases, and 12 bases lay in between.

This clone has a single count. The chain has TRBV18 and TRBJ2-3; 10 bases match TRBD1. Germline CDR1 is KGHSH and CDR2 is LQKENI. Germline trimming cut 5 bases from V and 2 bases from J; bases unmatched to any gene: 10. This CDR3 is built from 17 residues. DNA for the CDR3: TGTGCCAGCTCATCTCGGACAGGGGGGTACTCCACAGATACGCAGTATTTT. Encoded protein: CASSSRTGGYSTDTQYF.

This rearrangement joins TRBV9 to TRBJ1-1; D not resolved. Germline V lookup: CDR1 SGDLS, CDR2 YYNGEE. V lost 3 bases and J 0 bases, leaving 6 bases between the germline ends. CDR3 length equals 13 residues. CDR3 protein: CASSANVNTEAFF. The CDR3 DNA reads as TGTGCCAGCAGCGCCAATGTGAACACTGAAGCTTTCTTT.

The gene calls are TRBV5-1 and TRBJ1-6; D call uncertain. Per the germline V gene, CDR1 is SGHRS and CDR2 is YFSETQ. The CDR3 contains 19 residues. V dropped 4 bases and J dropped 0 bases, with 20 bases sitting between them. DNA for the CDR3: TGCGCCAGCAGCCCTAGTAGAGGATCTATGAGCTCCTATAATTCACCCCTCCACTTT. Amino acid sequence: CASSPSRGSMSSYNSPLHF.

This chain uses TRBV27 with TRBJ1-1; D is perhaps TRBD1 (6 bases). The CDR3 contains 13 residues. Deletions cut 2 bases from V and 4 bases from J, with 8 bases between. Germline assignment: CDR1 MNHEY and CDR2 SMNVEV (reference sequence). DNA for the CDR3: TGTGCCAGCAGTTTAGGGGGGGCCACTGAAGCTTTCTTT. It specifies CASSLGGATEAFF.

V is TRBV4-2 and J is TRBJ2-3; 9 bases match TRBD2. J gave up 0 bases and V 4 bases, and 5 bases lay outside the gene matches. This CDR3 has 16 amino acids. Germline V CDR1 and CDR2: LGHNA, YNFKEQ. In DNA form, the CDR3 reads TGTGCCAGCAGCCCCTTAACTAGCGGGAGCACAGATACGCAGTATTTT. Its protein product is CASSPLTSGSTDTQYF.